This T cell receptor beta chain originates from a study of shared clonotypes between healthy human individuals. Germline V gene data show CDR1 as SGHTS and CDR2 as YDEGEE. This CDR3 is built from 15 residues. V lost 4 bases and J lost 4, with 14 bases in between. Here immunoSEQ multiplex PCR was the method, and the copy in TCRdb shows in-frame clones only, minus some. Of approximately 1.4 million clones listed, nearly 99% are singletons. The clonotype originates from a man aged 25-45 years in good health. The sequenced material came from naive CD4+ T cells sorted from blood. Described subset: CD45RA+ positively selected. The gene calls are TRBV5-8 and TRBJ2-2; D tentatively reads TRBD1 or TRBD2 (5 bases each). CDR3 nucleotides: TGTGCCAGCAGCGTGGGACCACTACGCACCGGGGAGCTGTTTTTT. Its protein is CASSVGPLRTGELFF. The full variable domain, its missing parts supplied by reference TRBV5-8 and TRBJ2-2, is EAGVTQSPTHLIKTRGQQATLRCSPISGHTSVYWYQQALGLGLQFLLWYDEGEERNRGNFPPRFSGRQFPNYSSELNVNALELEDSALYLCASSVGPLRTGELFFGEGSRLTVL.